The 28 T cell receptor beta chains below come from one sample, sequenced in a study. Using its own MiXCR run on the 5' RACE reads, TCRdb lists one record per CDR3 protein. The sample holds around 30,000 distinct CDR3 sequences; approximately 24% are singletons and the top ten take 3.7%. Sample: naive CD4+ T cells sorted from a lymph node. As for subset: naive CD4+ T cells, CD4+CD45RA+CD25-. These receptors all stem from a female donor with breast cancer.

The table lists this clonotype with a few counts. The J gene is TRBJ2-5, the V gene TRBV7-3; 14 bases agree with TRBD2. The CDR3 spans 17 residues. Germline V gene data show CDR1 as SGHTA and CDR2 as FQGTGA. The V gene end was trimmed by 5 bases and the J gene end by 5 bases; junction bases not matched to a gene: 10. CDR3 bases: TGTGCCAGCAGCCCCGGACCGGGACTAGCGGGGGTTGAGACCCAGTACTTC. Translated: CASSPGPGLAGVETQYF.

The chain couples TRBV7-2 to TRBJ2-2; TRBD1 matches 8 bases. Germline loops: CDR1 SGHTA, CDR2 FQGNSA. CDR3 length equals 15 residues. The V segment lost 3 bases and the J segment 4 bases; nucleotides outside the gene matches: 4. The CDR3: CASSFTGTGTGELFF. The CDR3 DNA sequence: TGTGCCAGCAGCTTTACCGGGACAGGCACCGGGGAGCTGTTTTTT.

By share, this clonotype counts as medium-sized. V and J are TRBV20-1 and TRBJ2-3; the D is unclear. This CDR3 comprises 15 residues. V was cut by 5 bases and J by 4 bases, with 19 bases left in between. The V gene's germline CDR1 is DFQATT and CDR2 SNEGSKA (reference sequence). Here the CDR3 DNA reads TGCAGTGCTCCGACTCGGTTGACTGGGGCAGATACGCAGTATTTT. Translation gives CSAPTRLTGADTQYF.

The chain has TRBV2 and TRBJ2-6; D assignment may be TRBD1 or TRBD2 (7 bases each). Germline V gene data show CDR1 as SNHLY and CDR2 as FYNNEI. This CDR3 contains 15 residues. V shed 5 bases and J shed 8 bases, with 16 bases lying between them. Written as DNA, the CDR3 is TGTGCCAGCAGTCCCAGGGGGGGAGCCTCCAACGTCCTGACTTTC. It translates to CASSPRGGASNVLTF.

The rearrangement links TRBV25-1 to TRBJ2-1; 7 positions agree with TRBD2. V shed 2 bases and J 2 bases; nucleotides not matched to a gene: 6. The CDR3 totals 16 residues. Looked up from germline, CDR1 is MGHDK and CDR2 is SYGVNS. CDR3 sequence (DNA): TGTGCCAGCAGTGAAACCACCGGGAGGACCTACAATGAGCAGTTCTTC. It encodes CASSETTGRTYNEQFF.

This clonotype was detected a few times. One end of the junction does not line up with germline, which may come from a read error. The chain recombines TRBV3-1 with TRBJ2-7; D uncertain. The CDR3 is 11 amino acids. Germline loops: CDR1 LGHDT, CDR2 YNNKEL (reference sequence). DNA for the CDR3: TGTGCCAGCAGCCAACAGCACGAGCAGAACTTC. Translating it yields CASSQQHEQNF.

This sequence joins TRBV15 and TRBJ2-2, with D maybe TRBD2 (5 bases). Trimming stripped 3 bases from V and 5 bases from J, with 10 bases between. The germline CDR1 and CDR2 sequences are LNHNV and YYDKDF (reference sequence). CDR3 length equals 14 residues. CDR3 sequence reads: CATSRAGETGELFF. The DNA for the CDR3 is TGTGCCACCAGCAGGGCCGGGGAGACCGGGGAGCTGTTTTTT.

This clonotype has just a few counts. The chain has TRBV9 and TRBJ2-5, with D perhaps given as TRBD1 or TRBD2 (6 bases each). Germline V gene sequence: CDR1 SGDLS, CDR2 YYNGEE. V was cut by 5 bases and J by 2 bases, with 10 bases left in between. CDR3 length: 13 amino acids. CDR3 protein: CASSGGGQETQYF. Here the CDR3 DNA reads TGTGCCAGCAGTGGAGGGGGACAAGAGACCCAGTACTTC.

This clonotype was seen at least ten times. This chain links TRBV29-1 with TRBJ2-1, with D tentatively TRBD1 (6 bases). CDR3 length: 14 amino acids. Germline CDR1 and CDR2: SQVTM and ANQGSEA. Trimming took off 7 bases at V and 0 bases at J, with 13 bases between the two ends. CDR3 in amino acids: CSGSIQGSYNEQFF. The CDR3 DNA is TGCAGCGGGTCTATACAGGGCTCCTACAATGAGCAGTTCTTC.

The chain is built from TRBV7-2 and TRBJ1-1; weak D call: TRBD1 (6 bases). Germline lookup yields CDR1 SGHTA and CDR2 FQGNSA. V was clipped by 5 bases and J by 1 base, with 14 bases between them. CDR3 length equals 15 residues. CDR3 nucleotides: TGTGCCAGCAGCCTAGGGGGGACAACGAACACTGAAGCTTTCTTT. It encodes CASSLGGTTNTEAFF.

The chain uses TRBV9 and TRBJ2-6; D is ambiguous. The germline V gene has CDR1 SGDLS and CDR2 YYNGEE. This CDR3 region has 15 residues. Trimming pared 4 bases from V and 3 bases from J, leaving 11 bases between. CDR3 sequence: CASSPRNLGANVLTF. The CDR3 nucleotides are TGTGCCAGCAGCCCACGGAATCTTGGGGCCAACGTCCTGACTTTC.

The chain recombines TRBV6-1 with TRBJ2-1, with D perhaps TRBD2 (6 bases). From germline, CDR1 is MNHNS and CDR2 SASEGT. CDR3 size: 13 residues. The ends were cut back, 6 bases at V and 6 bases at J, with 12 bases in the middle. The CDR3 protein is CASSPGLRNEQFF. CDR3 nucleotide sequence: TGTGCCAGCAGCCCGGGACTCCGCAATGAGCAGTTCTTC.

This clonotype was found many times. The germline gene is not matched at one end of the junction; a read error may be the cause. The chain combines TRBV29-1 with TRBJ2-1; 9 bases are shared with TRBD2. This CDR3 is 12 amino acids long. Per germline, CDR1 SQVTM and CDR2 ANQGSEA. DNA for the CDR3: TGCAGCGGTGAACTAGCGGGCAATGAGCAGTTCTTC. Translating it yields CSGELAGNEQFF.

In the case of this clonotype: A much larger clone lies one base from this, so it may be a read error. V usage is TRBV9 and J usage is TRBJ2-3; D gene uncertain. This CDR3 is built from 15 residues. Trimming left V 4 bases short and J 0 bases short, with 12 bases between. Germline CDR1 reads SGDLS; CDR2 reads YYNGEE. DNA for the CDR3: TGTGCCAGCAGCCCCCGCGCGGTCAGCACAGATACGCAGTATTTT. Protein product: CASSPRAVSTDTQYF. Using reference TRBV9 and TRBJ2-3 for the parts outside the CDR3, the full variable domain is DSGVTQTPKHLITATGQRVTLRCSPRSGDLSVYWYQQSLDQGLQFLIQYYNGEERAKGNILERFSAQQFPDLHSELNLSSLELGDSALYFCASSPRAVSTDTQYFGPGTRLTVL.

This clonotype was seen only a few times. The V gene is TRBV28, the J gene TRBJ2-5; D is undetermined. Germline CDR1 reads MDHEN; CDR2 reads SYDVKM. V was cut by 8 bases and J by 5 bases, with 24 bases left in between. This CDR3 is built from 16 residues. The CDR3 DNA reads TGTGCCAGCGCATCACAAGGCCGCCGTAGTGGGGAGACCCAGTACTTC. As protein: CASASQGRRSGETQYF.

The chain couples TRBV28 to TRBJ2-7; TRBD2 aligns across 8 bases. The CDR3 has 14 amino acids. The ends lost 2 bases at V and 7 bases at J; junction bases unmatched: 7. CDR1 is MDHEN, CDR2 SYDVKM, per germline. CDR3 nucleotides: TGTGCCAGCAGTTTAGCGGGAGGAAAAGTAGAGCAGTACTTC. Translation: CASSLAGGKVEQYF.

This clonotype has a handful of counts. CDR3 sequence reads: CASSFLGAATNTEAFF. CDR3 coding DNA: TGTGCCAGCAGTTTCCTAGGGGCAGCCACAAACACTGAAGCTTTCTTT. This sequence joins TRBV6-1 and TRBJ1-1, with D possibly matching TRBD1 (5 bases). Trimming removed 5 bases at V and 2 bases at J, with 18 bases between. The CDR3 has 16 residues. Germline assignment: CDR1 MNHNS and CDR2 SASEGT.

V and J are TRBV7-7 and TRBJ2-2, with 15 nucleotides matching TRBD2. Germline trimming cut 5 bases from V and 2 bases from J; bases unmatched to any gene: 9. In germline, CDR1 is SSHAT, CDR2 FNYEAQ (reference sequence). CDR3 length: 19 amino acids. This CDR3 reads CASSPEGLAGGRNTGELFF. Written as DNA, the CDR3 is TGTGCCAGCAGCCCGGAGGGACTAGCGGGGGGCAGAAACACCGGGGAGCTGTTTTTT.

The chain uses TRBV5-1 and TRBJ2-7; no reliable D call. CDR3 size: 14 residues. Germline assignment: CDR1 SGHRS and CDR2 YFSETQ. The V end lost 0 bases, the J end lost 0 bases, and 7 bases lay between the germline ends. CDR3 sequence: CASSLGPPSYEQYF. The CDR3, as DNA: TGCGCCAGCAGCTTGGGTCCACCCTCCTACGAGCAGTACTTC.

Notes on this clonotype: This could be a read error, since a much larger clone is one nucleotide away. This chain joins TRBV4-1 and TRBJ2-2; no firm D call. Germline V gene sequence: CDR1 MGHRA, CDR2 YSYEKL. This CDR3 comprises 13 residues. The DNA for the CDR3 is TGCACCAGCAGCCAAGAACCTCCCGGCCCGCTGTTTTTT. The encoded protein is CTSSQEPPGPLFF.

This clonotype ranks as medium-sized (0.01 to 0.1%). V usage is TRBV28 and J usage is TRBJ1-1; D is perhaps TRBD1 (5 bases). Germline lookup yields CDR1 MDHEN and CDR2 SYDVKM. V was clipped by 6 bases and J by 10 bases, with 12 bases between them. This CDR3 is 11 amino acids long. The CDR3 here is CASSHMRGAFF. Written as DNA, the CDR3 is TGTGCCAGCAGCCACATGAGGGGAGCTTTCTTT. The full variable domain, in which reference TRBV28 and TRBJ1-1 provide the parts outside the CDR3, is DVKVTQSSRYLVKRTGEKVFLECVQDMDHENMFWYRQDPGLGLRLIYFSYDVKMKEKGDIPEGYSVSREKKERFSLILESASTNQTSMYLCASSHMRGAFFGQGTRLTVV.

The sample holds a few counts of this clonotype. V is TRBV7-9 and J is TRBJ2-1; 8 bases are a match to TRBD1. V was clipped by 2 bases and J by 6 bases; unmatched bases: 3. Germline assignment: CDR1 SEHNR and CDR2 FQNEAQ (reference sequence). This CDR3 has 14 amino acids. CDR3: CASSLSGQGNEQFF. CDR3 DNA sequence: TGTGCCAGCAGCTTAAGCGGACAGGGCAATGAGCAGTTCTTC.

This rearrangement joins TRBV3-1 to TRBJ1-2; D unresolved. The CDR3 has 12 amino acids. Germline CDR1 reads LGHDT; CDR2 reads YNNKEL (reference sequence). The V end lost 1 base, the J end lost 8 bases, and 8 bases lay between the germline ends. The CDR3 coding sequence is TGTGCCAGCAGCCAAGGGGTGGGAGGCTACACCTTC. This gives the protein CASSQGVGGYTF.

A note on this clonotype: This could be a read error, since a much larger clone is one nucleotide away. CDR3 in DNA: TGTGCCAGCAGCATAGCTTTTACAGATACGCAGTATTTT. This codes for CASSIAFTDTQYF. The V and J genes are TRBV7-2 and TRBJ2-3; D not certain. The CDR3 is 13 residues long. CDR1 SGHTA and CDR2 FQGNSA come from the germline V gene.

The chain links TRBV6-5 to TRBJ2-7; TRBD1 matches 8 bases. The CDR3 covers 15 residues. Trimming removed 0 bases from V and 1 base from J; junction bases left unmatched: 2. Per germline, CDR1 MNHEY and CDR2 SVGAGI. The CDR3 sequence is CASSYSRDRSYEQYF. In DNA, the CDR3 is TGTGCCAGCAGTTACTCCCGGGACAGGTCCTACGAGCAGTACTTC.

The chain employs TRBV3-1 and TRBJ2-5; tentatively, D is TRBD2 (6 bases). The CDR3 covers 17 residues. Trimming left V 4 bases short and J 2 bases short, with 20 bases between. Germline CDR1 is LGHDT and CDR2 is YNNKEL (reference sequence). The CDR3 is CASSRARNSGRQETQYF. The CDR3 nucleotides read TGTGCCAGCAGCCGGGCCCGTAATAGCGGACGACAAGAGACCCAGTACTTC.

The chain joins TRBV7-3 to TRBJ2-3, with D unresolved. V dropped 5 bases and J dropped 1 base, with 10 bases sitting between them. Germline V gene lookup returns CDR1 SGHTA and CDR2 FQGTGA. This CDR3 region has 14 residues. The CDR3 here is CASSPRLGTDTQYF. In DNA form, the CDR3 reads TGTGCCAGCAGCCCCCGCCTGGGCACAGATACGCAGTATTTT.

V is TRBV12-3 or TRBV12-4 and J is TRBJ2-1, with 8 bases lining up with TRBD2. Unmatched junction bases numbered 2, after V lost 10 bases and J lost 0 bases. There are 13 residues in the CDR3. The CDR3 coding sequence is TGTGCCATAAGCGGGAGCTCCTACAATGAGCAGTTCTTC. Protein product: CAISGSSYNEQFF.